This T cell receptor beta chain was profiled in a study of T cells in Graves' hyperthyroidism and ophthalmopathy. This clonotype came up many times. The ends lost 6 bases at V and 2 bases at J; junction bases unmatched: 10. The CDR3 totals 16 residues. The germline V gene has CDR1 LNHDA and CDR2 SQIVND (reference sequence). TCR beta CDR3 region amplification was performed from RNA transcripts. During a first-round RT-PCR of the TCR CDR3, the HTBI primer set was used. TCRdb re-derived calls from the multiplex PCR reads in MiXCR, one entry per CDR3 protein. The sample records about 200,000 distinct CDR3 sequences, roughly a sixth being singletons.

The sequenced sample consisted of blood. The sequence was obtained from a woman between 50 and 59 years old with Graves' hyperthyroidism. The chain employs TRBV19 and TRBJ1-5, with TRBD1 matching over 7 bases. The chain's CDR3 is CASRNYGTDGNQPQHF. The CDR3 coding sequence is TGTGCCAGTAGGAATTACGGGACAGACGGCAATCAGCCCCAGCATTTT.